Below, 11 T cell receptor beta chains from the same sample are listed, as sequenced in a study of T-cell reconstitution after alpha-beta-depleted transplantation in children. For TCRbeta, the library was prepared with unique molecular identifiers. Using its own MiXCR run on the PCR reads, TCRdb lists one record per CDR3 protein. The sample lists some 500,000 distinct CDR3 sequences, around 16% occurring once. Sequences were derived from PBMCs from the stem cell graft donor, sampled from the stem cell graft. The receptors come from a human donor who donated a stem cell graft to a child with acute lymphoblastic leukemia.

In this sample, this clonotype turned up a few times. The chain is built from TRBV4-1 and TRBJ2-7; D perhaps matches TRBD2 (5 bases). The V end was cut by 1 base, the J end by 5 bases, with 15 bases between. CDR3 size: 15 residues. CDR1 and CDR2 from the germline V gene are MGHRA and YSYEKL. CDR3 region: CASSQVGRSRHEQYF. In DNA form, the CDR3 reads TGCGCCAGCAGCCAAGTAGGGAGATCGAGGCACGAGCAGTACTTC.

The rearrangement joins TRBV25-1 to TRBJ1-2; a weak D match, TRBD1 (5 bases). The V gene lost 2 bases and the J gene lost 3 bases, with 13 bases spanning the gap. The CDR3 contains 15 residues. CDR1 is MGHDK, CDR2 SYGVNS, per germline. CDR3 sequence: CASSETGGYDYGYTF. CDR3 nucleotides: TGTGCCAGCAGTGAAACCGGGGGGTACGACTATGGCTACACCTTC.

This clonotype was detected only a few times. This chain connects TRBV20-1 to TRBJ2-1; TRBD2 aligns across 8 bases. Germline V gene lookup returns CDR1 DFQATT and CDR2 SNEGSKA (reference sequence). CDR3 length: 15 residues. The ends lost 6 bases at V and 3 bases at J; junction bases unmatched: 10. CDR3 nucleotides: TGCAGTGCCCCGAACCCGGGAGGGGACTACAATGAGCAGTTCTTC. It translates to CSAPNPGGDYNEQFF.

The V gene is TRBV18, the J gene TRBJ2-6; 9 positions match TRBD2. The V gene end was trimmed by 2 bases and the J gene end by 2 bases; junction bases not matched to a gene: 10. The CDR3 has 19 amino acids. CDR1 and CDR2 from the germline V gene are KGHSH and LQKENI. As DNA, the CDR3 is TGTGCCAGCTCACCATTTACTCCAGCGGGAGGTACTGGGGCCAACGTCCTGACTTTC. This codes for CASSPFTPAGGTGANVLTF.

The sample holds a few counts of this clonotype. The chain has TRBV15 and TRBJ2-5; TRBD1 matches at 9 bases. This CDR3 has 17 residues. The ends lost 3 bases at V and 0 bases at J; junction bases unmatched: 8. Germline values: CDR1 LNHNV, CDR2 YYDKDF (reference sequence). CDR3 in amino acids: CATSRKRTGAYQETQYF. CDR3 sequence (DNA): TGTGCCACCAGCAGGAAGCGGACAGGGGCGTACCAAGAGACCCAGTACTTC.

The chain combines TRBV3-1 with TRBJ2-1, with D unclear. The germline CDR1 and CDR2 sequences are LGHDT and YNNKEL (reference sequence). CDR3 length equals 14 residues. V lost 1 base and J 6 bases, leaving 10 bases between the germline ends. CDR3 protein: CASSQVGSLNEQFF. The CDR3 DNA is TGTGCCAGCAGCCAAGTCGGCTCGCTCAATGAGCAGTTCTTC.

This clonotype came up many times. The rearrangement links TRBV4-1 to TRBJ2-5; D perhaps matches TRBD1 (6 bases). The germline V gene has CDR1 MGHRA and CDR2 YSYEKL. The CDR3 length is 16 residues. The V end was cut by 3 bases, the J end by 0 bases, with 14 bases between. CDR3 bases: TGCGCCAGCAGCCAGAGAGCCTACAGGGACCAAGAGACCCAGTACTTC. Residues: CASSQRAYRDQETQYF.

This clonotype has more than one count but fewer than ten. The genes are TRBV7-2 and TRBJ1-1; D gene ambiguous. V shed 2 bases and J shed 0 bases, with 7 bases lying between them. Germline CDR1 SGHTA, CDR2 FQGNSA. CDR3 length: 14 amino acids. CDR3 sequence reads: CASSLQAMNTEAFF. CDR3 sequence (DNA): TGTGCCAGCAGCTTACAGGCAATGAACACTGAAGCTTTCTTT.

V is TRBV6-5 and J is TRBJ1-5, with unresolved D. Trimming took 5 bases from V and 5 from J, leaving 10 bases between them. The CDR3 contains 13 residues. The germline gives CDR1 MNHEY, CDR2 SVGAGI. CDR3 sequence reads: CASSPSRYQPQHF. CDR3 bases: TGTGCCAGCAGTCCCTCGCGGTATCAGCCCCAGCATTTT.

The CDR3 is CATSRDRGVGRANTGELFF. CDR3 DNA: TGTGCCACCAGCAGAGATAGGGGTGTCGGGAGGGCGAACACCGGGGAGCTGTTTTTT. J is TRBJ2-2 and V is TRBV15; 8 bases map to TRBD2. CDR3 size: 19 residues. Germline trimming cut 0 bases from V and 0 bases from J; bases unmatched to any gene: 9. CDR1 and CDR2 from the germline V gene are LNHNV and YYDKDF (reference sequence). Full variable domain (missing parts from reference TRBV15 and TRBJ2-2): DAMVIQNPRYQVTQFGKPVTLSCSQTLNHNVMYWYQQKSSQAPKLLFHYYDKDFNNEADTPDNFQSRRPNTSFCFLDIRSPGLGDTAMYLCATSRDRGVGRANTGELFFGEGSRLTVL.

This chain connects TRBV29-1 to TRBJ2-2; no clear D. V lost 3 bases and J 6 bases, leaving 8 bases between the germline ends. Germline V gene data show CDR1 as SQVTM and CDR2 as ANQGSEA. CDR3 length: 12 amino acids. The CDR3 sequence is CSVDGPAGELFF. DNA for the CDR3: TGCAGCGTTGATGGGCCGGCCGGGGAGCTGTTTTTT.